A selection of T cell receptor beta chains follows, all from one sample in a study of identical twins. Via MiXCR, TCRdb re-called the 5' RACE reads, giving one row per CDR3 protein. The sample lists 1,800,000 or so distinct CDR3 sequences; roughly a third were seen once. Source material: cord blood. These receptors were collected from a newborn girl in good health. CDR3s include the opening cysteine and the closing phenylalanine or tryptophan. Fields, in order: V gene, CDR3 length, D gene, CDR3 protein. D genes are given only for firm matches.

TRBV21-1,16,.,CASSPRREAWTDTQYF
TRBV4-1,16,TRBD2,CASSQISGRTQETQYF
TRBV20-1,13,.,CSARSEVDQPQHF
TRBV28,12,.,CASTQQAWPQHF
TRBV29-1,13,.,CSVSGRVTGELFF
TRBV24-1,13,.,CATSDLGGRTQHF
TRBV6-2/TRBV6-3,15,.,CASRPSGQNNYGYTF
TRBV20-1,14,TRBD2,CSAPGAGDFYEQYF
TRBV7-9,15,.,CASSLPDRSNYGYTF
TRBV6-8,17,.,CASSYGRGSSPNYGYTF
TRBV11-2,14,TRBD1,CASSALDRRNEQYF
TRBV29-1,12,TRBD1,CSVRGLEEKLFF
TRBV4-1,15,.,CASSQGWQGNTEAFF
TRBV10-3,14,.,CAISGQGDSYEQYF
TRBV4-2,16,TRBD1,CASSIWDSTNTGELFF
TRBV20-1,15,TRBD2,CSARDLSGGFNEQFF
TRBV3-1,15,.,CASSQDTDSYNEQFF
TRBV7-2,16,TRBD2,CASSLGKRGGPETQYF
TRBV5-1,16,.,CASSLVHGRARYGYTF
TRBV6-1,15,.,CASRLTGTLNEKLFF
TRBV29-1,14,.,CSGASGAGSHEQYF
TRBV24-1,16,TRBD1,CVTSDPGGGHTDTQYF
TRBV7-9,11,.,CASSSGLEAFF
TRBV4-2,15,.,CASSQERPGSYGYTF
TRBV4-2,17,TRBD1,CASSQVGGPIGSYEQYF
TRBV11-2,15,TRBD2,CASSLGTSWADTQYF
TRBV7-2,16,.,CASSLAKFRGDDTQYF
TRBV21-1,14,.,CARLREEAKNIQYF
TRBV2,14,.,CASSGSRSSYEQYF
TRBV10-3,15,TRBD2,CAISGTSGRVNEQFF
TRBV2,14,.,CASRRRGGTDTQYF
TRBV6-1,17,TRBD2,CASSEGLGTSYYNEQFF
TRBV3-1,13,.,CASSQVLIGEQYF
TRBV20-1,15,TRBD1,CSARDTQGAYNEQFF
TRBV6-6,15,.,CASKYWASYQETQYF
TRBV29-1,13,.,CSALTRGFGGYTF
TRBV29-1,10,.,CSVQTAEAFF
TRBV6-1,13,.,CASKQGINYGYIF
TRBV24-1,17,.,CATSDSTGTRDGYGYTF
TRBV28,15,TRBD1,CASSTPGQGTEKLFF
TRBV7-9,17,.,CASSLDLMAAGTDTQYF
TRBV6-6,16,TRBD2,CASSYSAGGNTGELFF
TRBV3-1,16,.,CASSLGGRLSYNEQFF
TRBV27,16,.,CASSLWAGSSYNEQFF
TRBV7-6,16,TRBD1,CASSPDRGPDTDTQYF
TRBV3-1,14,TRBD2,CASSQGAGGNEQFF
TRBV29-1,12,.,CSAAFRAGELFF
TRBV7-9,17,TRBD1,CASSFGLSGTGHQPQHF
TRBV28,15,.,CASSRPRVTTDTQYF
TRBV28,13,.,CASRYTVRGEQYF
TRBV12-3/TRBV12-4,15,TRBD2,CASRIREGGTGELFF
TRBV29-1,11,.,CSGQGLYGYTF
TRBV2,14,.,CATFRGPYQETQYF